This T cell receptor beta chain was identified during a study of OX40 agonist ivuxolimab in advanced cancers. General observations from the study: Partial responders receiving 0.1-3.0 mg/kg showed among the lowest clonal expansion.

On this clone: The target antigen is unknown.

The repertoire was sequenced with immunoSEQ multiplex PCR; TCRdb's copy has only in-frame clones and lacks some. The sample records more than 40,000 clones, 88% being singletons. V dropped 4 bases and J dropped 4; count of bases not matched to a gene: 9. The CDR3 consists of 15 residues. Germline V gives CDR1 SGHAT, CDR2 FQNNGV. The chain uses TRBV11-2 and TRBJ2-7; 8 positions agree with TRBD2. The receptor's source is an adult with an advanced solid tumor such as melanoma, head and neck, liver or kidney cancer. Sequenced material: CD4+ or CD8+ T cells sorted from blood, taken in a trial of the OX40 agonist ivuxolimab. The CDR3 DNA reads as TGTGCCAGCAGCTCCAGCAGCGGGAGTGGGTACGAGCAGTACTTC. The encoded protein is CASSSSSGSGYEQYF.